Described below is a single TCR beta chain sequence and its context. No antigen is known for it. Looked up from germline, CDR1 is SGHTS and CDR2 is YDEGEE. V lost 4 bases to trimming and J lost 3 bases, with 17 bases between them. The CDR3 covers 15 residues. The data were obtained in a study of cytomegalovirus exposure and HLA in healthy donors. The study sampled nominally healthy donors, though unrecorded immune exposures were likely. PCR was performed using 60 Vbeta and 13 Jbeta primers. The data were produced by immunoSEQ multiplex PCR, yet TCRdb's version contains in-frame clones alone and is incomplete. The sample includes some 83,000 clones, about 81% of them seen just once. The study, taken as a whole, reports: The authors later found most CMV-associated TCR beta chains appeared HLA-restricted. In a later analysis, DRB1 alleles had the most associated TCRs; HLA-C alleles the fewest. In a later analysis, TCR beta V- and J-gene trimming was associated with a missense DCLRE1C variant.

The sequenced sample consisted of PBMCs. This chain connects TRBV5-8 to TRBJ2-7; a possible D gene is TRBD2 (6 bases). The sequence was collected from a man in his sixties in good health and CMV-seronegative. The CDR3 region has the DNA TGTGCCAGCAGCCCCCCAGCGGGTCCCTTCTACGAGCAGTACTTC. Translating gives CASSPPAGPFYEQYF. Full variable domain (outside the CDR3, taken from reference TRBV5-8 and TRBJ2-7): EAGVTQSPTHLIKTRGQQATLRCSPISGHTSVYWYQQALGLGLQFLLWYDEGEERNRGNFPPRFSGRQFPNYSSELNVNALELEDSALYLCASSPPAGPFYEQYFGPGTRLTVT.